This T cell receptor (beta chain) was retrieved from a study of cytotoxic CD8 clonotypes in ibrutinib-treated CLL. Deep sequencing aimed at 1 in 200,000 to 1 in 1 million T cells' resolution. The repertoire was sequenced with immunoSEQ multiplex PCR; TCRdb's copy has only in-frame clones and lacks some. The sample lists 140,000 to 150,000 clones; 70% to 80% were seen once. Findings and caveats of the study: Higher clonality was seen at ibrutinib response and a return toward baseline at progression.

The CDR3 is 14 residues long. Per the germline V gene, CDR1 is SGHTA and CDR2 is FQGTGA. J was trimmed by 5 bases and V by 7 bases; bases with no gene match: 6. With respect to this clone: Its antigen is not known.

The sequencing used PBMCs, collected after 24 months of ibrutinib treatment. This clonotype was obtained from a human donor with chronic lymphocytic leukemia. V is TRBV7-3 and J is TRBJ2-1, with 9 bases fitting TRBD1. The chain's CDR3 is CASKADRGDNEQFF. The DNA of the CDR3 is TGTGCCAGCAAGGCGGACAGGGGAGACAATGAGCAGTTCTTC.